This TCR beta chain was documented in a study of early T cells in non-severe SARS-CoV-2 infection. Losses at the gene ends were 4 bases for V and 3 bases for J; bases not matched to a gene: 15. The CDR3 sequence is 17 residues long. The V gene's germline CDR1 is SGHRS and CDR2 YFSETQ. The protocol attached unique molecular identifiers to individual cDNA molecules. TCRdb passed the 5' RACE reads through MiXCR, listing each CDR3 protein once. The sample carries tens of thousands of distinct CDR3 sequences, approximately 12% recorded once. This clonotype was counted at least ten times. Sequenced: whole blood. The V and J genes are TRBV5-1 and TRBJ1-2, with TRBD1 identical over 7 bases. The sequence was obtained from an adult who was a healthcare worker with PCR-confirmed SARS-CoV-2 infection or an uninfected control (not recorded which). CDR3 in DNA: TGCGCCAGCAGCACCGGGACAGAGATCTTCCCTTACTATGGCTACACCTTC. Translating gives CASSTGTEIFPYYGYTF.